The T cell receptor beta chain described here comes from a study of cytotoxic CD8 clonotypes in ibrutinib-treated CLL. V lost 2 bases, J lost 4 bases, and 8 bases lay in between. The CDR3 covers 13 residues. The V gene's germline CDR1 is SGHNT and CDR2 YENEEA. The intended depth for sequencing was 1 in 200,000 to 1 in 1 million T cells. Sequenced by immunoSEQ multiplex PCR; TCRdb stores in-frame clones only, minus some. The sample carries about 120,000 clones, about 53% recorded once. The chain combines TRBV11-3 with TRBJ2-5; no clear D gene. This sequence was found in a human donor with chronic lymphocytic leukemia. Sequenced material: PBMCs, taken after 24 months of ibrutinib treatment. This CDR3 reads CASSLPGLETQYF. In DNA form, the CDR3 reads TGTGCCAGCAGCTTACCGGGCCTAGAGACCCAGTACTTC.